These T cell receptor beta chains were read from a single sample in a study of Ad26.COV2.S vaccination and SARS-CoV-2 variants. Profiled with immunoSEQ multiplex PCR; TCRdb holds only in-frame clones, not every one. This table has 400,000 to 450,000 clones, more than 80% appearing once. Here the sequenced sample was peripheral blood, taken in a trial of Ad26.COV2.S vaccine versus placebo. The receptor set was obtained from a person between 18 and 65 years old who received the Ad26.COV2.S COVID-19 vaccine or a placebo. CDR3s include the opening cysteine and the closing phenylalanine or tryptophan. Clone size is not always given. Where it is, it says once, few, many or a class for expanded clones.

v_gene	j_gene	abundance	CDR3aa
TRBV27	TRBJ1-1	-	CASSLSEGGEVLAFF
TRBV6-2/TRBV6-3	TRBJ2-2	once	CASSSLPAGTRISGELFF
TRBV9	TRBJ1-1	-	CASPRLNTEAFF
TRBV15	TRBJ2-5	-	CATSRDDGGPMGETQYF
TRBV14	TRBJ2-6	-	CASSYRGRGPSGANVLTF
TRBV6-5	TRBJ1-1	-	CASRTGDTEAFF
TRBV2	TRBJ2-5	-	CASSAFRETQYF
TRBV7-9	TRBJ2-7	-	CASSSGSLLTRTYEQYF
TRBV15	TRBJ2-1	-	CATSPRLSSYNEQFF
TRBV5-1	TRBJ2-2	-	CASSLKGHTWDTGELFF
TRBV30	TRBJ2-7	-	CAWSGLWDVDYEQYF
TRBV4-1	TRBJ2-7	-	CASSQGLSYEQYF
TRBV6-2/TRBV6-3	TRBJ2-7	few	CASSLPGLGPYEQYF
TRBV5-6	TRBJ2-7	-	CASSPSYVSSYEQYF